This T cell receptor (beta chain) was obtained from a study of shared clonotypes between healthy human individuals. General study results and limits: Relative to memory subsets, naive subsets generally showed larger estimated richness.

Germline CDR1 is SNHLY and CDR2 is FYNNEI. There are 16 residues in the CDR3. V gave up 7 bases and J gave up 0 bases; unmatched junction bases: 9. Among the donors, all were Caucasian adults who lived in Nashville, Tennessee. As regards this clone: The antigen is not known.

Profiling relied on immunoSEQ multiplex PCR, and the TCRdb table lists in-frame clones only, not all of them. This table has about 2,500,000 clones, over 85% appearing once. The sequence derives from a man younger than 30 in good health. The sample taken for sequencing was naive CD4+ T cells sorted from blood. The subset was: CD45RA+ positively selected. The chain employs TRBV2 and TRBJ2-1; 7 bases map to TRBD1. The CDR3 coding sequence is TGTGCCAGCAAAGGTCTCCGGGACAGCTCCTACAATGAGCAGTTCTTC. Translating it yields CASKGLRDSSYNEQFF.